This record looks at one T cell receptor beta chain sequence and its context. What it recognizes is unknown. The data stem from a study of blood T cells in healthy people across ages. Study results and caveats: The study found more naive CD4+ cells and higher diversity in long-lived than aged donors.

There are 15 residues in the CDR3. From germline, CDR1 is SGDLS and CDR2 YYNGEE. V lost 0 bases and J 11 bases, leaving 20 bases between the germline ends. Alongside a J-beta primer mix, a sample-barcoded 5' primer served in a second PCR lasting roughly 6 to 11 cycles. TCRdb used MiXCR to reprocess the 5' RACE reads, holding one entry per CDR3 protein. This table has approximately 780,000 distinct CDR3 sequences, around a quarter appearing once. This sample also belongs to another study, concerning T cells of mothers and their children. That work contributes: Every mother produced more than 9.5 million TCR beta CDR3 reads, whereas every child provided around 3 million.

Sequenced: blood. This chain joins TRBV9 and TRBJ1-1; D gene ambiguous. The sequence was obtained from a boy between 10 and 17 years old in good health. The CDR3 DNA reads TGTGCCAGCAGCGTAGCTACGGATTCTGGCGGACCGGCTTTCTTT. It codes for CASSVATDSGGPAFF. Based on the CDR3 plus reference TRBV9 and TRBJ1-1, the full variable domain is DSGVTQTPKHLITATGQRVTLRCSPRSGDLSVYWYQQSLDQGLQFLIQYYNGEERAKGNILERFSAQQFPDLHSELNLSSLELGDSALYFCASSVATDSGGPAFFGQGTRLTVV.